This T cell receptor (beta chain) was observed in a study of cytomegalovirus exposure and HLA in healthy donors. Study outcomes and limitations: TCR beta V- and J-gene trimming, according to a later analysis, was linked to a missense DCLRE1C variant.

Turning to this clone: What it recognizes is unknown.

PCR used 60 Vbeta primers and 13 Jbeta primers. Clones were read by immunoSEQ multiplex PCR, and TCRdb kept only the in-frame ones, dropping some. The sample comprises some 150,000 clones, 82% of which are singletons, and approximately 1.5% rests with the top ten. The V end was cut by 2 bases, the J end by 6 bases, with 23 bases between. Germline loops: CDR1 SGHVS, CDR2 FQNEAQ. The CDR3 sequence is 17 residues long. The receptor comes from a male donor in good health and CMV-seronegative. The rearrangement links TRBV7-8 to TRBJ2-7; D may be TRBD1 (5 bases). What was sequenced was PBMCs. In nucleotides, the CDR3 is TGTGCCAGCAGCTTAAACAAGCTATCTCAGCAGGGTAGCGAGCAGTACTTC. Its translation: CASSLNKLSQQGSEQYF.